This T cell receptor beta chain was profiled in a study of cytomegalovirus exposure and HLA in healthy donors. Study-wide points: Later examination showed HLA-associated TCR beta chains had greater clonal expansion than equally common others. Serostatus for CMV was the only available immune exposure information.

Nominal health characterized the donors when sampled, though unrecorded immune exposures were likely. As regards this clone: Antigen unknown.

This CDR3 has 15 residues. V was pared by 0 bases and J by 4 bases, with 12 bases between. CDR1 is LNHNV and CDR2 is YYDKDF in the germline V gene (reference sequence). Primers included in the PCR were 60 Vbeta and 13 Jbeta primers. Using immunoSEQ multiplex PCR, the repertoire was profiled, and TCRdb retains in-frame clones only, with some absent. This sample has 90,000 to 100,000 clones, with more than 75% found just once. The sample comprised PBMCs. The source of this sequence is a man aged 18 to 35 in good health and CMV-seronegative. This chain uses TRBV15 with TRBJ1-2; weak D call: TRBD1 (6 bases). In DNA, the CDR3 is TGTGCCACCAGCAGAGATTTTACAGGGAGCTATGGCTACACCTTC. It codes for CATSRDFTGSYGYTF.